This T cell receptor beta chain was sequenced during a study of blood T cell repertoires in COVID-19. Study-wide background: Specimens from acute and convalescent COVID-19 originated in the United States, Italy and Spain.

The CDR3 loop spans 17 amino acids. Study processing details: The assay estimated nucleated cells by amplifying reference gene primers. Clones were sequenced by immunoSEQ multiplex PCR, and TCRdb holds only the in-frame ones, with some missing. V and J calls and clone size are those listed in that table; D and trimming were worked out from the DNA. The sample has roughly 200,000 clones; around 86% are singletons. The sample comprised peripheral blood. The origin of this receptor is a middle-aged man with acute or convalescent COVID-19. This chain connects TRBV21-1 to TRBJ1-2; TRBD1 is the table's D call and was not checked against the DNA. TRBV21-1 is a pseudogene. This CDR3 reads CASSVLKLRTANYGYTF. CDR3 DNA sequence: TGTGCCAGCAGCGTATTAAAGTTGCGGACAGCTAACTATGGCTACACCTTC.